The 24 T cell receptor beta chains listed next were all sequenced from one sample in a study of blood T cell repertoires in COVID-19. Sequencing used immunoSEQ multiplex PCR; TCRdb keeps in-frame clones, though not all of them. The data show 470,000 or so clones, with roughly 91% seen just once and about 4.5% held by the top ten. The sequencing sample was made of peripheral blood. Every receptor here comes from a woman aged 30 to 39 with acute or convalescent COVID-19.

The rearrangement uses TRBV2 and TRBJ1-3, with D unclear. V lost 6 bases to trimming and J lost 4 bases, with 7 bases between them. Germline lookup yields CDR1 SNHLY and CDR2 FYNNEI. The CDR3 loop spans 12 amino acids. CDR3 loop: CASRGSGNTIYF. In DNA, the CDR3 is TGTGCCAGCAGGGGTAGCGGAAACACCATATATTTT. The complete variable domain, with remaining parts taken from reference TRBV2 and TRBJ1-3, reads EPEVTQTPSHQVTQMGQEVILRCVPISNHLYFYWYRQILGQKVEFLVSFYNNEISEKSEIFDDQFSVERPDGSNFTLKIRSTKLEDSAMYFCASRGSGNTIYFGEGSWLTVV.

The chain recombines TRBV30 with TRBJ1-5, with TRBD1 matching over 9 bases. Germline V lookup: CDR1 GTSNPN, CDR2 SVGIG (reference sequence). This CDR3 spans 17 amino acids. J was trimmed by 0 bases and V by 8 bases; bases with no gene match: 14. CDR3 amino acids: CAVTPGQGFNSNQPQHF. In nucleotides, the CDR3 is TGTGCCGTCACACCGGGACAGGGATTTAATAGCAATCAGCCCCAGCATTTT.

The V and J genes are TRBV28 and TRBJ2-1, with 9 positions matching TRBD2. CDR1 is MDHEN, CDR2 SYDVKM, per germline. V lost 5 bases and J lost 3; bases outside the gene matches: 8. The CDR3 is 16 amino acids. Here the CDR3 DNA reads TGTGCCAGCAGTCCGGCGGGAGCGGGGGGCTACAATGAGCAGTTCTTC. This codes for CASSPAGAGGYNEQFF.

The chain joins TRBV7-3 to TRBJ2-3, with 9 bases lining up with TRBD1. J gave up 5 bases and V 5 bases, and 11 bases lay outside the gene matches. The germline CDR1 and CDR2 sequences are SGHTA and FQGTGA. The CDR3 spans 16 residues. The CDR3 here is CASSPRGQGQKDTQYF. CDR3 DNA: TGTGCCAGCAGCCCCCGGGGACAGGGCCAGAAAGATACGCAGTATTTT.

The V gene is TRBV11-2, the J gene TRBJ2-1, with 15 bases that match TRBD2. V lost 5 bases and J lost 0; bases outside the gene matches: 8. The CDR3 has 19 residues. Germline values: CDR1 SGHAT, CDR2 FQNNGV. The CDR3 reads CASSPGLAGGLSSYNEQFF. The CDR3 DNA follows: TGTGCCAGCAGCCCGGGACTAGCGGGGGGCCTGAGCTCCTACAATGAGCAGTTCTTC.

This clone was counted a single time. The chain recombines TRBV5-1 with TRBJ2-2; D perhaps matches TRBD1 (6 bases). V lost 2 bases and J lost 7, with 12 bases in between. CDR1 is SGHRS and CDR2 is YFSETQ in the germline V gene. The CDR3 consists of 14 residues. The CDR3 reads CASSFQGLDGELFF. Written as DNA, the CDR3 is TGCGCCAGCAGCTTCCAGGGGTTAGACGGGGAGCTGTTTTTT.

The chain joins TRBV24-1 to TRBJ2-1, with TRBD1 as a possible D gene (5 bases). Germline CDR1 and CDR2: KGHDR and SFDVKD. This CDR3 spans 14 amino acids. The germline V and J ends were trimmed by 7 bases and 2 bases, with 11 bases remaining between them. DNA of the CDR3: TGTGCCACCAGGTCCAGGGTCCCCTACAATGAGCAGTTCTTC. Protein: CATRSRVPYNEQFF.

The rearrangement uses TRBV5-1 and TRBJ2-5; 7 bases are shared with TRBD2. Germline V CDR1 and CDR2: SGHRS, YFSETQ. V shed 0 bases, J shed 5 bases, and the junction held 4 bases outside the gene matches. This CDR3 contains 14 residues. Here the CDR3 reads CASSLAGGMETQYF. For the CDR3, the DNA is TGCGCCAGCAGCTTGGCCGGGGGGATGGAGACCCAGTACTTC.

This chain joins TRBV24-1 and TRBJ2-3; D gene uncertain. Germline-derived CDR1 and CDR2 are KGHDR and SFDVKD. The CDR3 spans 14 residues. V lost 4 bases and J 5 bases, leaving 12 bases between the germline ends. The DNA of the CDR3 is TGTGCCACCAGTGACCCGCGGTTTGTAGATACGCAGTATTTT. Protein sequence: CATSDPRFVDTQYF.

V gene TRBV11-2 combines with J gene TRBJ1-3; D is possibly TRBD1 (5 bases). The CDR3 is 16 residues long. Looked up from germline, CDR1 is SGHAT and CDR2 is FQNNGV. V was shortened by 4 bases and J by 4 bases, with 17 bases between the two germline ends. CDR3 protein: CASSSGDRIPGNTIYF. CDR3 coding DNA: TGTGCCAGCAGCTCGGGGGACCGAATTCCAGGAAACACCATATATTTT.

The rearrangement joins TRBV12-3 or TRBV12-4 to TRBJ1-1; the D is unclear. Trimming pared 4 bases from V and 8 bases from J, leaving 14 bases between. The CDR3 is 13 residues long. The CDR3 reads CASSSGLGMEAFF. In DNA, the CDR3 is TGTGCCAGCAGTTCAGGACTCGGGATGGAAGCTTTCTTT.

The chain carries TRBV3-1 (or the pseudogene TRBV3-2) and TRBJ2-2; TRBD2 aligns across 11 bases. V lost 2 bases to trimming and J lost 5 bases; unmatched junction nucleotides: 4. Germline V gene data show CDR1 as LGHDT and CDR2 as YNNKEL (reference sequence). This CDR3 contains 16 residues. The DNA of the CDR3 is TGTGCCAGCAGCCAAAGGGTAGCGGGGGGGACCGGGGAGCTGTTTTTT. Protein sequence: CASSQRVAGGTGELFF.

V usage is TRBV10-2 and J usage is TRBJ2-3; D may be TRBD2 (7 bases). V was pared by 3 bases and J by 4 bases, with 14 bases between. The CDR3 loop spans 15 amino acids. Germline assignment: CDR1 WSHSY and CDR2 SAAADI. The CDR3 protein is CASSDQRGGADTQYF. The CDR3 nucleotides are TGCGCCAGCAGTGACCAGAGGGGGGGGGCAGATACGCAGTATTTT.

This clone was seen ten or more times. The rearrangement uses TRBV19 and TRBJ2-7; the match to TRBD1 covers 8 bases. Germline assignment: CDR1 LNHDA and CDR2 SQIVND (reference sequence). The CDR3 contains 13 residues. V trimming: 5 bases; J trimming: 5 bases; junction bases outside the gene matches: 5. CDR3: CASSFRGLDEQYF. The CDR3, as DNA: TGTGCCAGTAGTTTCAGGGGGCTCGACGAGCAGTACTTC.

This rearrangement joins TRBV30 to TRBJ2-2, with a possible D match to TRBD2 (5 bases). The CDR3 consists of 15 residues. V lost 3 bases to trimming and J lost 5 bases, with 16 bases between them. Germline V gene sequence: CDR1 GTSNPN, CDR2 SVGIG (reference sequence). The CDR3 DNA is TGTGCCTGGAGCCTCCGGGATCTGGGTACCGGGGAGCTGTTTTTT. It is translated as CAWSLRDLGTGELFF.

The chain employs TRBV2 and TRBJ2-7; 7 positions match TRBD2. V trimming: 7 bases; J trimming: 7 bases; junction bases outside the gene matches: 10. The germline V gene has CDR1 SNHLY and CDR2 FYNNEI. CDR3 length equals 13 residues. In nucleotides, the CDR3 is TGTGCCAGCACTGGGAGCGGGGTGACGGAGCAGTACTTC. Residues: CASTGSGVTEQYF.

The chain joins TRBV14 to TRBJ1-2, with 7 bases lining up with TRBD1. The CDR3 runs 13 residues. Per the germline V gene, CDR1 is SGHDN and CDR2 is FVKESK. Unmatched junction bases numbered 8, after V lost 4 bases and J lost 9 bases. Written as DNA, the CDR3 is TGTGCCAGCAGCCGACAGGGTTTTGGTAGCTACACCTTC. Translating it yields CASSRQGFGSYTF.

The chain uses TRBV7-7 and TRBJ2-3; 7 bases fit TRBD2. V was pared by 5 bases and J by 3 bases, with 11 bases of the junction left unmatched. The CDR3 has 16 amino acids. Germline-derived CDR1 and CDR2 are SSHAT and FNYEAQ (reference sequence). In nucleotides, the CDR3 is TGTGCCAGCAGCCCGCGTCAGGGACTAAGTACAGATACGCAGTATTTT. Its protein is CASSPRQGLSTDTQYF.

This rearrangement joins TRBV11-1 to TRBJ2-7, with D possibly TRBD2 on 5 matching bases. Per the germline V gene, CDR1 is SGHAT and CDR2 is FQDESV (reference sequence). The CDR3 has 15 residues. Deletions cut 5 bases from V and 3 bases from J, with 17 bases between. The CDR3 protein is CASSRDGLARYEQYF. The DNA of the CDR3 is TGTGCCAGCAGCCGTGATGGGCTAGCACGCTACGAGCAGTACTTC.

The chain joins TRBV6-5 to TRBJ1-5; a possible D gene is TRBD1 (5 bases). Germline CDR1 MNHEY, CDR2 SVGAGI. The CDR3 is made up of 11 amino acids. V gave up 6 bases and J gave up 5 bases, with 5 bases separating them. In nucleotides, the CDR3 is TGTGCCAGCAGAGGGGATCAGCCCCAGCATTTT. As protein: CASRGDQPQHF.

The chain recombines TRBV6-5 with TRBJ2-5; 8 nucleotides line up with TRBD2. The V segment lost 5 bases and the J segment 5 bases; nucleotides outside the gene matches: 10. The germline V gene has CDR1 MNHEY and CDR2 SVGAGI. The CDR3 spans 15 residues. The CDR3 bases are TGTGCCAGCAGTAAATCAACGGGGGGGGCGGAGACCCAGTACTTC. This translates into CASSKSTGGAETQYF.

The chain is built from TRBV3-1 (or the pseudogene TRBV3-2) and TRBJ2-4; TRBD1 aligns across 11 bases. There are 14 residues in the CDR3. Germline loops: CDR1 LGHDT, CDR2 YNNKEL (reference sequence). Germline trimming cut 0 bases from V and 10 bases from J; bases unmatched to any gene: 2. This CDR3 reads CASSQDGTGGIQYF. The CDR3 DNA sequence: TGTGCCAGCAGCCAAGACGGGACAGGGGGTATTCAGTACTTC.

The chain uses TRBV4-2 and TRBJ2-1; 8 nucleotides line up with TRBD2. This CDR3 spans 14 amino acids. J gave up 7 bases and V 3 bases, and 5 bases lay outside the gene matches. CDR1 is LGHNA, CDR2 YNFKEQ, per germline. CDR3 amino acids: CASSHRGGENEQFF. Here the CDR3 DNA reads TGTGCCAGCAGCCATCGGGGGGGCGAGAATGAGCAGTTCTTC.

The chain joins TRBV4-2 to TRBJ1-2, with a tentative D call TRBD1 (6 bases). Trimming pared 4 bases from V and 13 bases from J, leaving 16 bases between. Germline V gene lookup returns CDR1 LGHNA and CDR2 YNFKEQ. CDR3 length equals 12 residues. The CDR3, as DNA: TGTGCCAGCAGCCGGGTCGGGGACACTATCACCTTC. Protein: CASSRVGDTITF.